This T cell receptor beta chain was obtained from a study of control samples from healthy donors and cancer patients. The table came from immunoSEQ multiplex PCR; TCRdb's copy has only in-frame clones and leaves some out. The repertoire holds about 150,000 clones, with over 90% as singletons. This clonotype was sampled from a man aged 50 or older in good health. Sequences were obtained from blood.

The CDR3 coding sequence is TGTGCCAGTAGTGCGACTAGCGGGAGCCGGAATGAGCAGTTCTTC. It codes for CASSATSGSRNEQFF. The rearrangement uses TRBV19 and TRBJ2-1; 12 positions match TRBD2. The trim removed 5 bases at V and 7 bases at J, leaving 6 bases unmatched. This CDR3 comprises 15 residues. The V gene's germline CDR1 is LNHDA and CDR2 SQIVND (reference sequence).